The next 27 T cell receptor beta chains were all read from a single sample in a study of blood T cell repertoires in COVID-19. Sequencing used immunoSEQ multiplex PCR; TCRdb keeps in-frame clones, though not all of them. The sample includes about 58,000 clones, under 80% of them seen just once. Sample: peripheral blood. The receptors derive from a human donor in a cohort sampled during active COVID-19.

This sequence joins TRBV11-2 and TRBJ2-7; D is ambiguous. Germline CDR1 is SGHAT and CDR2 is FQNNGV. The CDR3 loop spans 14 amino acids. Trimming cost V 3 bases and J 1 base, with 10 bases left between them. In DNA form, the CDR3 reads TGTGCCAGCAGCTTTACTACACTTTCCTACGAGCAGTACTTC. Encoded protein: CASSFTTLSYEQYF.

The CDR3 here is CASSPSGSYEQYF. CDR3 nucleotides: TGCGCCAGCAGTCCGTCGGGATCCTACGAGCAGTACTTC. The chain couples TRBV10-1 to TRBJ2-7, with D possibly matching TRBD2 (5 bases). V was trimmed by 5 bases and J by 1 base, leaving 9 bases between them. Germline V gene data show CDR1 as WNHNN and CDR2 as SYGVQD (reference sequence). The CDR3 is 13 amino acids.

V gene TRBV5-1 combines with J gene TRBJ2-7; no clear D. Germline assignment: CDR1 SGHRS and CDR2 YFSETQ. The ends were cut back, 1 base at V and 4 bases at J, with 9 bases in the middle. The CDR3 totals 13 residues. CDR3: CASSLSWAYEQYF. DNA for the CDR3: TGCGCCAGCAGCTTGTCGTGGGCGTACGAGCAGTACTTC.

CDR3 in amino acids: CSVEGLAGARPYEQYF. The DNA for the CDR3 is TGCAGCGTTGAAGGACTAGCGGGAGCACGACCCTACGAGCAGTACTTC. The J gene is TRBJ2-7, the V gene TRBV29-1; TRBD2 aligns across 12 bases. Germline-derived CDR1 and CDR2 are SQVTM and ANQGSEA. CDR3 length equals 16 residues. V lost 1 base, J lost 2 bases, and 6 bases stayed unmatched.

The V call is TRBV2, the J call TRBJ2-3, with 11 bases fitting TRBD2. J lost 5 bases, V lost 1 base, and 8 bases had no gene match. The CDR3 covers 17 residues. Germline-derived CDR1 and CDR2 are SNHLY and FYNNEI. The DNA of the CDR3 is TGTGCCAGCAGTGAAGAACCTAGCGGGGGGCCGGGAGATACGCAGTATTTT. It translates to CASSEEPSGGPGDTQYF.

J is TRBJ2-2 and V is TRBV11-3, with 10 nucleotides matching TRBD2. This CDR3 is 15 amino acids long. Germline trimming cut 2 bases from V and 6 bases from J; bases unmatched to any gene: 3. Germline CDR1 SGHNT, CDR2 YENEEA. The CDR3 region has the DNA TGTGCCAGCAGCTTAACTAGCGGGATATCCGGGGAGCTGTTTTTT. This sequence encodes CASSLTSGISGELFF.

The CDR3 DNA is TGTGCCAGCAGTTCAGGACTAGCGGGAAGCTACGAGCAGTACTTC. Translating gives CASSSGLAGSYEQYF. The rearrangement joins TRBV27 to TRBJ2-7, with 12 bases that match TRBD2. The junction had 4 bases not matched to a gene; V was cut back by 4 bases and J by 3 bases. The CDR3 contains 15 residues. Germline CDR1 MNHEY, CDR2 SMNVEV (reference sequence).

The chain employs TRBV5-4 and TRBJ2-7; tentative D call: TRBD2 (5 bases). Deletions cut 3 bases from V and 7 bases from J, with 17 bases between. This CDR3 has 14 amino acids. CDR1 and CDR2 from the germline V gene are SGHNT and YYREEE (reference sequence). CDR3 loop: CASSSEGTGWEQYF. DNA for the CDR3: TGTGCCAGCAGCTCAGAGGGTACGGGTTGGGAGCAGTACTTC.

The chain carries TRBV19 and TRBJ2-7, with a tentative D call TRBD2 (6 bases). The germline V gene has CDR1 LNHDA and CDR2 SQIVND (reference sequence). The V end was cut by 6 bases, the J end by 4 bases, with 19 bases between. The CDR3 covers 15 residues. The CDR3 region is CASSRGTMGYYEQYF. Written as DNA, the CDR3 is TGTGCCAGTAGCCGGGGGACCATGGGATATTACGAGCAGTACTTC.

The V call is TRBV19, the J call TRBJ1-5, with 7 nucleotides matching TRBD1. The CDR3 spans 14 residues. The germline gives CDR1 LNHDA, CDR2 SQIVND (reference sequence). J was trimmed by 5 bases and V by 6 bases; bases with no gene match: 7. CDR3 sequence: CASRGTQGDQPQHF. The CDR3 bases are TGTGCCAGTAGAGGAACCCAGGGGGATCAGCCCCAGCATTTT.

The chain joins TRBV6-1 to TRBJ2-7; tentatively, D is TRBD2 (6 bases). The CDR3 length is 14 residues. Trimming took 1 base from V and 2 from J, leaving 9 bases between them. In germline, CDR1 is MNHNS, CDR2 SASEGT. The CDR3 sequence: CASSEGRETYEQYF. The CDR3 DNA is TGTGCCAGCAGTGAAGGTCGGGAGACCTACGAGCAGTACTTC.

The gene calls are TRBV7-2 and TRBJ2-4; 7 nucleotides agree with TRBD1. CDR3 length equals 16 residues. Trimming took 1 base from V and 0 from J; bases not matched to a gene: 3. Germline V gene lookup returns CDR1 SGHTA and CDR2 FQGNSA. DNA of the CDR3: TGTGCCAGCAGCTTAGAGGGGGCACCAGCCAAAAACATTCAGTACTTC. Its translation: CASSLEGAPAKNIQYF.

The chain couples TRBV5-1 to TRBJ2-1; tentatively, D is TRBD1 (6 bases). CDR1 is SGHRS, CDR2 YFSETQ, per germline. This CDR3 has 14 residues. Trimming stripped 1 base from V and 4 bases from J, with 9 bases between. The CDR3 DNA follows: TGCGCCAGCAGCTTGTCCGGACAGTACAATGAGCAGTTCTTC. This encodes CASSLSGQYNEQFF.

This chain links TRBV5-1 with TRBJ2-3, with 8 nucleotides matching TRBD2. After removal of 6 bases from V and 4 bases from J, the junction contained 10 bases not matched to a gene. The CDR3 totals 15 residues. CDR1 SGHRS and CDR2 YFSETQ come from the germline V gene. The CDR3 coding sequence is TGCGCCAGCACTCAAGCGGGAGTTCGCTCAGATACGCAGTATTTT. This sequence encodes CASTQAGVRSDTQYF.

This rearrangement joins TRBV1 to TRBJ1-1; the table's D gene call, TRBD1, was not cross checked with the DNA. TRBV1 is deemed a pseudogene. The CDR3 covers 11 residues. CDR3 sequence reads: CTCHVNTEAFF. For the CDR3, the DNA is TGCACCTGTCATGTGAACACTGAAGCTTTCTTT.

This chain uses TRBV6-4 with TRBJ2-3, with 12 bases aligning to TRBD2. Trimming at V came to 4 bases and at J to 3 bases, leaving 2 bases not matched to a gene. Germline V gene sequence: CDR1 MRHNA, CDR2 SNTAGT. The CDR3 length is 15 residues. In DNA form, the CDR3 reads TGTGCCAGCAGTGCCCTAGCGGGGGGGACAGATACGCAGTATTTT. Translated: CASSALAGGTDTQYF.

The CDR3 loop reads CAWSVGDAGELFF. The DNA for the CDR3 is TGTGCCTGGAGTGTCGGGGATGCAGGGGAGCTGTTTTTT. The chain recombines TRBV30 with TRBJ2-2; possibly TRBD2 for D (5 bases). The V end lost 0 bases, the J end lost 8 bases, and 10 bases lay between the germline ends. Germline V gives CDR1 GTSNPN, CDR2 SVGIG (reference sequence). The CDR3 has 13 amino acids.

CDR3 loop: CASSQLAGDYEQYF. CDR3 DNA sequence: TGTGCCAGCAGCCAACTAGCGGGGGACTACGAGCAGTACTTC. The V call is TRBV7-9, the J call TRBJ2-7; 11 bases line up with TRBD2. The CDR3 is 14 residues long. From germline, CDR1 is SEHNR and CDR2 FQNEAQ (reference sequence). Losses at the gene ends were 5 bases for V and 3 bases for J; bases not matched to a gene: 3.

V usage is TRBV6-5 and J usage is TRBJ1-2, with no clear D. The V and J ends lost 2 bases and 2 bases respectively, with 6 bases between them. The length of the CDR3 is 13 residues. Germline V gene data show CDR1 as MNHEY and CDR2 as SVGAGI. The DNA for the CDR3 is TGTGCCAGCAGTTACAGCGGGAACTATGGCTACACCTTC. It codes for CASSYSGNYGYTF.

The genes are TRBV6-5 and TRBJ1-2, with 10 bases matching TRBD1. V lost 10 bases and J lost 2; bases outside the gene matches: 10. In germline, CDR1 is MNHEY, CDR2 SVGAGI. The CDR3 is 15 residues long. The CDR3 nucleotides read TGTGCCATGAGAGAGGGACAGGGGACGAACTATGGCTACACCTTC. Translating gives CAMREGQGTNYGYTF.

The chain is built from TRBV6-4 and TRBJ2-7; D is undetermined. Germline lookup yields CDR1 MRHNA and CDR2 SNTAGT. V was clipped by 10 bases and J by 1 base, with 5 bases between them. The CDR3 consists of 10 residues. CDR3 DNA sequence: TGTGCCATGGCTTCCTACGAGCAGTACTTC. This codes for CAMASYEQYF.

In the case of this clone: This sample also contains other DNA sequences that code for the same CDR3. J is TRBJ2-7 and V is TRBV5-1, with D maybe TRBD2 (6 bases). This CDR3 has 18 amino acids. V was cut by 0 bases and J by 1 base, with 20 bases left in between. Germline CDR1 SGHRS, CDR2 YFSETQ. The CDR3 protein is CASSLGPRGMGSSYEQYF. For the CDR3, the DNA is TGCGCCAGCAGCTTGGGTCCCCGGGGGATGGGATCTTCCTACGAGCAGTACTTC.

A few counts support this clone. The chain recombines TRBV27 with TRBJ1-2; no reliable D call. The germline V gene encodes CDR1 MNHEY and CDR2 SMNVEV (reference sequence). This CDR3 contains 13 residues. Trimming took off 2 bases at V and 2 bases at J, with 6 bases between the two ends. The DNA for the CDR3 is TGTGCCAGCAGTTTAGGACTGAACTATGGCTACACCTTC. It codes for CASSLGLNYGYTF.

The J gene is TRBJ2-7, the V gene TRBV6-4; D gene unclear. V shed 5 bases and J shed 1 base, with 12 bases lying between them. The CDR3 is made up of 14 amino acids. Germline V CDR1 and CDR2: MRHNA, SNTAGT. The CDR3 is CASSQAHLSYEQYF. DNA of the CDR3: TGTGCCAGCAGTCAGGCGCACCTATCCTACGAGCAGTACTTC.

This clone was detected only once. This sequence joins TRBV6-5 and TRBJ1-5; 9 nucleotides line up with TRBD1. Germline CDR1 reads MNHEY; CDR2 reads SVGAGI. V shed 6 bases, J shed 1 base, and the junction held 4 bases outside the gene matches. The CDR3 has 15 amino acids. The CDR3, as DNA: TGTGCCAGCAGACGCGACAGGGGGAGCAATCAGCCCCAGCATTTT. It is translated as CASRRDRGSNQPQHF.

V and J are TRBV15 and TRBJ1-6; D not resolved. V gave up 5 bases and J gave up 0 bases, with 14 bases separating them. Germline-derived CDR1 and CDR2 are LNHNV and YYDKDF (reference sequence). CDR3 length: 17 residues. The CDR3 DNA is TGTGCCACCAGCGATCGATCGCTAAGCTCCTATAATTCACCCCTCCACTTT. Protein product: CATSDRSLSSYNSPLHF.

The chain uses TRBV11-2 and TRBJ2-7, with D possibly being TRBD2 (6 bases). V was clipped by 5 bases and J by 5 bases, with 16 bases between them. This CDR3 has 14 residues. Germline CDR1 is SGHAT and CDR2 is FQNNGV. The CDR3 protein is CASSPGALLNEQYF. The CDR3 nucleotides are TGTGCCAGCAGCCCGGGAGCGTTATTGAACGAGCAGTACTTC. The variable domain in full, completed from reference TRBV11-2 and TRBJ2-7, reads EAGVAQSPRYKIIEKRQSVAFWCNPISGHATLYWYQQILGQGPKLLIQFQNNGVVDDSQLPKDRFSAERLKGVDSTLKIQPAKLEDSAVYLCASSPGALLNEQYFGPGTRLTVT.